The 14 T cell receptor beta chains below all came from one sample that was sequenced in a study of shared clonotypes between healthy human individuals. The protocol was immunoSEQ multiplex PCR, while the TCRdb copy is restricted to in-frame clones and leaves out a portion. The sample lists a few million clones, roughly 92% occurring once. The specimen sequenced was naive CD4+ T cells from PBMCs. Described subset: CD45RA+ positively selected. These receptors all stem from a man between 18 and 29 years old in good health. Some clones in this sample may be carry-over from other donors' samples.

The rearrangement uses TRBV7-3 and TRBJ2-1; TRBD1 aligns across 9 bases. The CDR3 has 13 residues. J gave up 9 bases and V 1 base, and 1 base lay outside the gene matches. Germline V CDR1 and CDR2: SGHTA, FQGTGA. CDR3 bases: TGTGCCAGCAGCTTAAGACAGGGGGTTGAGCAGTTCTTC. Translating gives CASSLRQGVEQFF.

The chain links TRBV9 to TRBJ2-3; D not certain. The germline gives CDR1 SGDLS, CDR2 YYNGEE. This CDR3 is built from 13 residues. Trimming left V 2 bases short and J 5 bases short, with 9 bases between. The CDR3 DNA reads TGTGCCAGCAGCGTCTCCGTTGGAGATACGCAGTATTTT. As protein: CASSVSVGDTQYF.

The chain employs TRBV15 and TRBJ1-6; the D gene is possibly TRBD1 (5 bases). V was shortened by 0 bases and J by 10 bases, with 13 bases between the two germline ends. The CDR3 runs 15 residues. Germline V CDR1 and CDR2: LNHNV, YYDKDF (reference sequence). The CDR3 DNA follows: TGTGCCACCAGCAGAGATTGGGGCATTGGGTCACCCCTCCACTTT. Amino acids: CATSRDWGIGSPLHF.

The CDR3 protein is CATATVSQNNQPQHF. For the CDR3, the DNA is TGTGCCACCGCAACCGTATCACAGAACAATCAGCCCCAGCATTTT. The rearrangement links TRBV19 to TRBJ1-5; D unclear. Germline V gene lookup returns CDR1 LNHDA and CDR2 SQIVND (reference sequence). The CDR3 contains 15 residues. V gave up 10 bases and J gave up 3 bases, with 19 bases separating them.

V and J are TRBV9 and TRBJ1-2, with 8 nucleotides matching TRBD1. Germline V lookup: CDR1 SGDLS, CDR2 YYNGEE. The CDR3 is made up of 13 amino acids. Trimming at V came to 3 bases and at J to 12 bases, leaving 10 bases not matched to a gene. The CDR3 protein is CASSAPDRVEHTF. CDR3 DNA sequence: TGTGCCAGCAGCGCCCCGGACAGGGTAGAACACACCTTC.

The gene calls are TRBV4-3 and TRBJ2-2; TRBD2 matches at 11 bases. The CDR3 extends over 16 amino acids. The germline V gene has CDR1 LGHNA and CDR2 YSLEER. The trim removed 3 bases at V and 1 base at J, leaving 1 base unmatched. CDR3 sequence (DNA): TGCGCCAGCAGCCAGGGACTAGCGGTGAACACCGGGGAGCTGTTTTTT. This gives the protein CASSQGLAVNTGELFF.

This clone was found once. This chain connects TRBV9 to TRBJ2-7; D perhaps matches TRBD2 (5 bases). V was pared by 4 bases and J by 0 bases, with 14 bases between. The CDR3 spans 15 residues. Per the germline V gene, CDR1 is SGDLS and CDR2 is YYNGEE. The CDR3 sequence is CASSPQTGYSYEQYF. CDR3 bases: TGTGCCAGCAGCCCCCAGACGGGATACTCCTACGAGCAGTACTTC.

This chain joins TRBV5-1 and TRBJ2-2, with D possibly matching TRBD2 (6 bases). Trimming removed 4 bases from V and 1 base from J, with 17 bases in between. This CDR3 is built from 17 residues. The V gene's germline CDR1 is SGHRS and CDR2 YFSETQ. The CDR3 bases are TGCGCCAGCAGCCAACCAAGAGCGGGTATGAACACCGGGGAGCTGTTTTTT. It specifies CASSQPRAGMNTGELFF.

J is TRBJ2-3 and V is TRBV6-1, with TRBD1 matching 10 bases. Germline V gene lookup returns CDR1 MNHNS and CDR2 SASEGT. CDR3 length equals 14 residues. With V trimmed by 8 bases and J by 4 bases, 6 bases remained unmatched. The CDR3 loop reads CASGRDRGSDTQYF. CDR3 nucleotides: TGTGCCAGCGGACGGGACAGGGGTTCAGATACGCAGTATTTT.

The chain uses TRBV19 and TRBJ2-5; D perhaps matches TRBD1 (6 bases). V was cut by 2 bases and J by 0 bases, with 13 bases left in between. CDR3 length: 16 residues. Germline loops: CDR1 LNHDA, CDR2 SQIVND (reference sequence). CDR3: CASSIIGQGHQETQYF. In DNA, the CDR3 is TGTGCCAGTAGTATAATTGGTCAGGGGCACCAAGAGACCCAGTACTTC.

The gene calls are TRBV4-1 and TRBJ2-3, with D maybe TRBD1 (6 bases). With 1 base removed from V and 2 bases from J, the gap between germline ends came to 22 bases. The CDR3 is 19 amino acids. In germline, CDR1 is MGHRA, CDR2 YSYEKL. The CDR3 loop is CASSQVIVGALNPTDTQYF. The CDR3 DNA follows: TGCGCCAGCAGCCAAGTTATAGTGGGGGCCCTAAATCCCACAGATACGCAGTATTTT.

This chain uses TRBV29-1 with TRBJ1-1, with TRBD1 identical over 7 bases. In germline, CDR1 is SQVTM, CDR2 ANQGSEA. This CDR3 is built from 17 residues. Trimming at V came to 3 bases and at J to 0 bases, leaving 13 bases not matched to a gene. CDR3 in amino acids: CSVDGEGQKFMNTEAFF. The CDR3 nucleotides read TGCAGCGTTGATGGTGAGGGACAGAAATTCATGAACACTGAAGCTTTCTTT.

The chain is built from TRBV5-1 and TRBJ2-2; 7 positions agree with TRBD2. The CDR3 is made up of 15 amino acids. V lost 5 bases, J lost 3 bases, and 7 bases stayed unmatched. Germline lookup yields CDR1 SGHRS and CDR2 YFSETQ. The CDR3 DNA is TGCGCCAGCAGACGTACTAGCGAGTACACCGGGGAGCTGTTTTTT. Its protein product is CASRRTSEYTGELFF.

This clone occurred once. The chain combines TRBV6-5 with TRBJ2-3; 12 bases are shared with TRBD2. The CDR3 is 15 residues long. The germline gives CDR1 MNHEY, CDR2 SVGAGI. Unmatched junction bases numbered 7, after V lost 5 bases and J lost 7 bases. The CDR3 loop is CASSRLAGGPYTQYF. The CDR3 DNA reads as TGTGCCAGCAGTCGCCTAGCGGGAGGGCCTTATACGCAGTATTTT.